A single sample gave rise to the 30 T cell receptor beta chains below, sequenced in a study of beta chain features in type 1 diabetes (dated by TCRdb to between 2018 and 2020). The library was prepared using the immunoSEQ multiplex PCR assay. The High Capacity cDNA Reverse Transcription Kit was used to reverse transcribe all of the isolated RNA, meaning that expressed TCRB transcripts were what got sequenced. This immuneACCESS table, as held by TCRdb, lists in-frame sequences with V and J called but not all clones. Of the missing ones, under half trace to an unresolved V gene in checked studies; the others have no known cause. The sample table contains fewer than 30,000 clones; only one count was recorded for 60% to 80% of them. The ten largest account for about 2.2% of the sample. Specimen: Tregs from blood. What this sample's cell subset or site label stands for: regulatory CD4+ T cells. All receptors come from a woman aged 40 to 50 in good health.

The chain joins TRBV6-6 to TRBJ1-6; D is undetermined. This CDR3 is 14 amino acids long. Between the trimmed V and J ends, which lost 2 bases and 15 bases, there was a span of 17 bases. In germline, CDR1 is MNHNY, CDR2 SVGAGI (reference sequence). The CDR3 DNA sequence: TGTGCCAGCAGTTACGAAACGAGGAATTCATTCCTCCACTTT. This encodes CASSYETRNSFLHF.

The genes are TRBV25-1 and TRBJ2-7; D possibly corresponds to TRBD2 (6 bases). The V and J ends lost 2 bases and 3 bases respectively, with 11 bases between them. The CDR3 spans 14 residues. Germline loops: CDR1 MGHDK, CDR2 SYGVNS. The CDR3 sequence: CASSEGGYGYEQYF. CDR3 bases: TGTGCCAGCAGTGAAGGAGGGTACGGCTACGAGCAGTACTTC.

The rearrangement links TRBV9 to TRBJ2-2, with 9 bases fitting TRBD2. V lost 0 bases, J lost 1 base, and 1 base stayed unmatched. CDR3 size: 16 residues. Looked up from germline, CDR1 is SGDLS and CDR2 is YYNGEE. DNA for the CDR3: TGTGCCAGCAGCGTAGGACTAGCGGTGAACACCGGGGAGCTGTTTTTT. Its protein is CASSVGLAVNTGELFF. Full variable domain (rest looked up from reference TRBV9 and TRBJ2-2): DSGVTQTPKHLITATGQRVTLRCSPRSGDLSVYWYQQSLDQGLQFLIQYYNGEERAKGNILERFSAQQFPDLHSELNLSSLELGDSALYFCASSVGLAVNTGELFFGEGSRLTVL.

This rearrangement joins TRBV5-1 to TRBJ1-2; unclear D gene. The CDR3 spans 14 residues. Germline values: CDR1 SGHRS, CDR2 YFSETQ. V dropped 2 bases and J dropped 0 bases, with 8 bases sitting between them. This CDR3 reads CASSLTRANYGYTF. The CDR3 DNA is TGCGCCAGCAGCTTAACGCGGGCTAACTATGGCTACACCTTC.

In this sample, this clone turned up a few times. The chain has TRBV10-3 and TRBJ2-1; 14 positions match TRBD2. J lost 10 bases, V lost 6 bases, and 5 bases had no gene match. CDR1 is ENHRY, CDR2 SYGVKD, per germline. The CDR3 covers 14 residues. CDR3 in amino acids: CAISGGTSGGEQFF. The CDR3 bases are TGTGCCATCAGCGGAGGGACTAGCGGGGGAGAGCAGTTCTTC.

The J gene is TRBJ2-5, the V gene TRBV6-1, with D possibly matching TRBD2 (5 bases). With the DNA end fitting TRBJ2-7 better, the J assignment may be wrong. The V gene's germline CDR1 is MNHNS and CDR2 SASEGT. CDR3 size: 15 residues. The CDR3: CASSEREQYSYEQYF. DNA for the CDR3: TGTGCCAGCAGTGAACGGGAACAGTACTCCTACGAGCAGTACTTC.

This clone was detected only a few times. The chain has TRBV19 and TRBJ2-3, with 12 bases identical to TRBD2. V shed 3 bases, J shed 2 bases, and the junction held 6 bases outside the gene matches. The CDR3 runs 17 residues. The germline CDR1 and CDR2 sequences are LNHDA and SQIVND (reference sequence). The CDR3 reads CASSIGLAGRSTDTQYF. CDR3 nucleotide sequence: TGTGCCAGTAGTATTGGACTAGCGGGGCGATCCACAGATACGCAGTATTTT. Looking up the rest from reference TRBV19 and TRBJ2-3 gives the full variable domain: DGGITQSPKYLFRKEGQNVTLSCEQNLNHDAMYWYRQDPGQGLRLIYYSQIVNDFQKGDIAEGYSVSREKKESFPLTVTSAQKNPTAFYLCASSIGLAGRSTDTQYFGPGTRLTVL.

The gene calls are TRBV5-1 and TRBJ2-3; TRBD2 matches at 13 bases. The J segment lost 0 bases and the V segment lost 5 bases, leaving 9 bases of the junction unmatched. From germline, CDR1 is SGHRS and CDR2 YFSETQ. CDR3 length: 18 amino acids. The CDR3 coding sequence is TGCGCCAGCAGACCACTAGCGGGGGGGATTTCTAGCACAGATACGCAGTATTTT. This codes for CASRPLAGGISSTDTQYF.

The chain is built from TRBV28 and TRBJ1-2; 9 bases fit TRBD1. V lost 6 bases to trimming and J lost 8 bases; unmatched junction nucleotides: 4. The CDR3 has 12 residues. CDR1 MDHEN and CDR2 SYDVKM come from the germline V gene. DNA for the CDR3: TGTGCCAGCAGGGTGACAGGGGGAGGCTACACCTTC. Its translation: CASRVTGGGYTF.

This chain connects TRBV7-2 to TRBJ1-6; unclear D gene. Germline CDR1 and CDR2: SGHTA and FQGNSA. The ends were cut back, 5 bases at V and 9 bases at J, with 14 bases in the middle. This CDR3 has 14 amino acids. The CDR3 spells CASSLGVGGSPLHF. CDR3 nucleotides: TGTGCCAGCAGCCTAGGAGTGGGAGGTTCACCCCTCCACTTT. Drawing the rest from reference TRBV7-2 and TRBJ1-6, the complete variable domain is GAGVSQSPSNKVTEKGKDVELRCDPISGHTALYWYRQSLGQGLEFLIYFQGNSAPDKSGLPSDRFSAERTGGSVSTLTIQRTQQEDSAVYLCASSLGVGGSPLHFGNGTRLTVT.

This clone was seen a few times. The CDR3 reads CASSLRAGHEQYF. CDR3 in DNA: TGTGCCAGCAGCTTAAGAGCGGGCCACGAGCAGTACTTC. The genes are TRBV7-2 and TRBJ2-7, with a weak D call TRBD2 (6 bases). CDR3 size: 13 residues. The germline V gene encodes CDR1 SGHTA and CDR2 FQGNSA. Trimming pared 2 bases from V and 5 bases from J, leaving 10 bases between.

CDR3 amino acids: CASSSYRAGARETQYF. The CDR3 DNA reads as TGTGCCAGCAGCTCCTATCGAGCGGGGGCGCGGGAGACCCAGTACTTC. The chain carries TRBV11-2 and TRBJ2-5; 8 nucleotides line up with TRBD2. V lost 4 bases and J lost 5; bases outside the gene matches: 12. The length of the CDR3 is 16 residues. Per the germline V gene, CDR1 is SGHAT and CDR2 is FQNNGV.

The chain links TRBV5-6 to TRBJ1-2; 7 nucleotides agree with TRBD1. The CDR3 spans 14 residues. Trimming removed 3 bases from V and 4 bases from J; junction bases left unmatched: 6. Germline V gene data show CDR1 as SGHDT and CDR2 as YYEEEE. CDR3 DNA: TGTGCCAGCAGCTGGAGACAGGGACCCTATGGCTACACCTTC. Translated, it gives CASSWRQGPYGYTF.

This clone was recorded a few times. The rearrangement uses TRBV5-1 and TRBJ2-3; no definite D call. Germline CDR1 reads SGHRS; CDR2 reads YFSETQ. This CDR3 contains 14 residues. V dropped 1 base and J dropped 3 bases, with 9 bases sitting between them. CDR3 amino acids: CASSLHVRTDTQYF. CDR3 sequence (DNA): TGCGCCAGCAGCTTGCACGTCCGGACAGATACGCAGTATTTT.

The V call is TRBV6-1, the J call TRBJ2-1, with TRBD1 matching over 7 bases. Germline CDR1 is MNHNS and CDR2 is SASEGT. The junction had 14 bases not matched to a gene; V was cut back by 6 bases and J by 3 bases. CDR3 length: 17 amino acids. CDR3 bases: TGTGCCAGCAGAGAAAAAATTACAGGGGTCCTCTACAATGAGCAGTTCTTC. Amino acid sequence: CASREKITGVLYNEQFF.

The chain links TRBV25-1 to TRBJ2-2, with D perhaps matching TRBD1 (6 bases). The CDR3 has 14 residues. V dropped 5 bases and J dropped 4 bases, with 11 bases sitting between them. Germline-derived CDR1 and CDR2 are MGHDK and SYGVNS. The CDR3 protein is CASSQGTLTGELFF. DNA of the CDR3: TGTGCCAGCAGTCAGGGGACGCTCACCGGGGAGCTGTTTTTT. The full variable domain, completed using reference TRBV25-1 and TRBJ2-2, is EADIYQTPRYLVIGTGKKITLECSQTMGHDKMYWYQQDPGMELHLIHYSYGVNSTEKGDLSSESTVSRIRTEHFPLTLESARPSHTSQYLCASSQGTLTGELFFGEGSRLTVL.

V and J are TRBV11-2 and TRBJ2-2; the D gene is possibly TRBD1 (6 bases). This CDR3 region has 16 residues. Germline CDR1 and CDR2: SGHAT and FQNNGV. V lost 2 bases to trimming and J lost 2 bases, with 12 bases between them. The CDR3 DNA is TGTGCCAGCAGCTTAAGGGGACAAAGCAACACCGGGGAGCTGTTTTTT. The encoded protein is CASSLRGQSNTGELFF.

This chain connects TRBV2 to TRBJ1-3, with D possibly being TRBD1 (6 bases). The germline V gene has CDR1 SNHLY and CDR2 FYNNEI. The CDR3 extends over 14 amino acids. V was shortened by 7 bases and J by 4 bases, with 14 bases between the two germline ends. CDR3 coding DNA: TGTGCCAGCAATCTACAGGGAGCCGGAAACACCATATATTTT. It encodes CASNLQGAGNTIYF.

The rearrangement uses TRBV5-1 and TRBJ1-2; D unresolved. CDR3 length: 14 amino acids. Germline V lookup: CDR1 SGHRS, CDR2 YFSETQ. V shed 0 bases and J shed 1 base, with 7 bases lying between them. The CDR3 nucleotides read TGCGCCAGCAGCTTGGCTGAGGTTAACTATGGCTACACCTTC. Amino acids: CASSLAEVNYGYTF.

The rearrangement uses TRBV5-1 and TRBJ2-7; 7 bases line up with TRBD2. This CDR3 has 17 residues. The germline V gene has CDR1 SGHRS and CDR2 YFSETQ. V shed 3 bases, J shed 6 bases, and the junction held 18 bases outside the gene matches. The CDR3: CASSSGGRAPLFGEQYF. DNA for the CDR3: TGCGCCAGCAGCTCCGGGGGGAGGGCCCCCCTTTTCGGCGAGCAGTACTTC.

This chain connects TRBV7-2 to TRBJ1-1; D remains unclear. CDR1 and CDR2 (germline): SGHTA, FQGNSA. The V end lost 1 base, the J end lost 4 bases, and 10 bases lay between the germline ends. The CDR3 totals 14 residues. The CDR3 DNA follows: TGTGCCAGCAGCTTAGGACAACCTGTCACTGAAGCTTTCTTT. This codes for CASSLGQPVTEAFF.

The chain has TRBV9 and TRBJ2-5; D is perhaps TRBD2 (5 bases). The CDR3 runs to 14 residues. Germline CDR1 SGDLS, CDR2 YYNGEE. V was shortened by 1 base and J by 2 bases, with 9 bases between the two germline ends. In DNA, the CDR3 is TGTGCCAGCAGCGTACGGGGTGGACAAGAGACCCAGTACTTC. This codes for CASSVRGGQETQYF.

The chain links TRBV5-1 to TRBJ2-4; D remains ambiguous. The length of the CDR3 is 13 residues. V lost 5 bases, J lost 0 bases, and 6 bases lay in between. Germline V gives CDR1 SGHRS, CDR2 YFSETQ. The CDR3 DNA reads TGCGCCAGCAGGGGCGAAGCCAAAAACATTCAGTACTTC. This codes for CASRGEAKNIQYF.

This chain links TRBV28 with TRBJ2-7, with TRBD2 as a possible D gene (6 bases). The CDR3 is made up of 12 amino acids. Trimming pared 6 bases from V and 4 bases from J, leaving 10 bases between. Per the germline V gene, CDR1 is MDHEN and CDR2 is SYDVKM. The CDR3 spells CASSPGLYEQYF. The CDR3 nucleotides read TGTGCCAGCAGCCCAGGACTATACGAGCAGTACTTC. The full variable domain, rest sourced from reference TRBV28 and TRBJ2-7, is DVKVTQSSRYLVKRTGEKVFLECVQDMDHENMFWYRQDPGLGLRLIYFSYDVKMKEKGDIPEGYSVSREKKERFSLILESASTNQTSMYLCASSPGLYEQYFGPGTRLTVT.

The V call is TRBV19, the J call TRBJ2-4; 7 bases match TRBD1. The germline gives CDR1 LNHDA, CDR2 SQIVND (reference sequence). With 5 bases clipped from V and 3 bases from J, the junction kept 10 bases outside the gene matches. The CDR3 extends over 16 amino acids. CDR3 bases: TGTGCCAGTAGTCAGAGACAGGGTAGGGTCAAAAACATTCAGTACTTC. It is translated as CASSQRQGRVKNIQYF.

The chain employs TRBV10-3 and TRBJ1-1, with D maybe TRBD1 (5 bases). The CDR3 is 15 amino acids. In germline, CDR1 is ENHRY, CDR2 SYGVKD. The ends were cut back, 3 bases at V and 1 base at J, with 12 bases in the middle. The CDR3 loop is CAISDPGRGNTEAFF. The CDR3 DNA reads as TGTGCCATCAGTGATCCTGGAAGGGGGAACACTGAAGCTTTCTTT.

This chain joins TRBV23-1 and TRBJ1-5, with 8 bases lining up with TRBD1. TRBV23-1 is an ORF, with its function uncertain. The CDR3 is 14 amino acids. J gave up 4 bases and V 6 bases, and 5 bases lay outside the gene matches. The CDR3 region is CASSLTGANQPQHF. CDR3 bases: TGCGCCAGCAGCTTGACAGGGGCAAATCAGCCCCAGCATTTT.

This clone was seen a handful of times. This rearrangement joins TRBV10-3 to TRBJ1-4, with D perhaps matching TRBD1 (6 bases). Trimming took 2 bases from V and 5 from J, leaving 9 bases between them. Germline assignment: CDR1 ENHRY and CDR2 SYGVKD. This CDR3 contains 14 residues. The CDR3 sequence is CAISETGRNEKLFF. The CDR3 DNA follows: TGTGCCATCAGTGAGACAGGGCGGAATGAAAAACTGTTTTTT.

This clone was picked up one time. This CDR3 reads CSAARGLGGDYGYTF. The CDR3 DNA sequence: TGCAGCGCCGCCCGGGGGCTGGGAGGGGACTATGGCTACACCTTC. This chain joins TRBV29-1 and TRBJ1-2; D is possibly TRBD1 (6 bases). Germline V gives CDR1 SQVTM, CDR2 ANQGSEA. V was shortened by 7 bases and J by 3 bases, with 21 bases between the two germline ends. The CDR3 runs to 15 residues.

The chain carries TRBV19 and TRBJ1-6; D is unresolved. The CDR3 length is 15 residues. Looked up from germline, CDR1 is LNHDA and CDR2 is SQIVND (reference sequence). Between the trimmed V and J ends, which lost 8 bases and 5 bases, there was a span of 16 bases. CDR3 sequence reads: CASHQDSGHNSPLHF. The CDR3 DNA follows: TGTGCCAGTCACCAAGATTCAGGTCATAATTCACCCCTCCACTTT.